The 12 T cell receptor beta chains presented below share a single source sample, sequenced in a study of blood T cell repertoires in COVID-19. Here immunoSEQ multiplex PCR was the method, and the copy in TCRdb shows in-frame clones only, minus some. The table has approximately 210,000 clones, 82% seen once. Sequencing used PBMCs or T cells enriched from blood (not recorded which). These receptor sequences come from a woman aged 55-69 years who had recovered from COVID-19.

In this sample, this clone turned up once. This chain links TRBV6-4 with TRBJ1-1, with 7 nucleotides matching TRBD1. Germline CDR1 is MRHNA and CDR2 is SNTAGT. This CDR3 comprises 13 residues. Losses at the gene ends were 3 bases for V and 10 bases for J; bases not matched to a gene: 8. Here the CDR3 reads CASSETQGLVAFF. The CDR3 nucleotides read TGTGCCAGCAGTGAAACACAGGGGCTTGTAGCTTTCTTT.

V usage is TRBV7-2 and J usage is TRBJ1-6; no clear D gene. The CDR3 spans 15 residues. Per the germline V gene, CDR1 is SGHTA and CDR2 is FQGNSA. V lost 5 bases and J 1 base, leaving 9 bases between the germline ends. In DNA form, the CDR3 reads TGTGCCAGCAGCCCCTACCGGTCCTATAATTCACCCCTCCACTTT. Its protein product is CASSPYRSYNSPLHF.

The chain has TRBV20-1 and TRBJ2-5; D unclear. CDR3 size: 11 residues. Germline values: CDR1 DFQATT, CDR2 SNEGSKA (reference sequence). V gave up 5 bases and J gave up 5 bases, with 9 bases separating them. For the CDR3, the DNA is TGCAGTGCTTTTGTCGGGGAGACCCAGTACTTC. As protein: CSAFVGETQYF.

J is TRBJ1-4 and V is TRBV4-1, with TRBD1 identical over 9 bases. Germline loops: CDR1 MGHRA, CDR2 YSYEKL. The CDR3 has 15 amino acids. V trimming: 4 bases; J trimming: 5 bases; junction bases outside the gene matches: 5. The DNA of the CDR3 is TGCGCCAGCAGCCGCGGACAGGGGCAAAATGAAAAACTGTTTTTT. Encoded protein: CASSRGQGQNEKLFF.

Only a few counts were recorded for this clone. The chain carries TRBV5-1 and TRBJ2-7, with 10 bases identical to TRBD2. Germline CDR1 is SGHRS and CDR2 is YFSETQ. There are 18 residues in the CDR3. J was trimmed by 1 base and V by 0 bases; bases with no gene match: 10. CDR3 sequence (DNA): TGCGCCAGCAGCTTGGCGCTAGCGGGGGCCTCTCATTCCTACGAGCAGTACTTC. It specifies CASSLALAGASHSYEQYF. The full variable domain, its missing parts supplied by reference TRBV5-1 and TRBJ2-7, is KAGVTQTPRYLIKTRGQQVTLSCSPISGHRSVSWYQQTPGQGLQFLFEYFSETQRNKGNFPGRFSGRQFSNSRSEMNVSTLELGDSALYLCASSLALAGASHSYEQYFGPGTRLTVT.

This sequence joins TRBV5-1 and TRBJ1-5, with 9 nucleotides matching TRBD1. The J segment lost 2 bases and the V segment lost 8 bases, leaving 8 bases of the junction unmatched. This CDR3 has 15 amino acids. Germline CDR1 SGHRS, CDR2 YFSETQ. CDR3 coding DNA: TGCGCCAGTTCATGGAGGACAGGGGGCAATCAGCCCCAGCATTTT. This sequence encodes CASSWRTGGNQPQHF.

CDR3 residues: CASSLLTGRDEQFF. The CDR3 coding sequence is TGCGCCAGCAGCCTCCTGACAGGGCGTGATGAGCAGTTCTTC. The chain uses TRBV5-1 and TRBJ2-1; 7 bases fit TRBD1. V was clipped by 4 bases and J by 8 bases; unmatched bases: 9. CDR1 SGHRS and CDR2 YFSETQ come from the germline V gene. The CDR3 loop spans 14 amino acids.

The gene calls are TRBV7-6 and TRBJ1-1; the D gene is possibly TRBD1 (6 bases). Between the trimmed V and J ends, which lost 8 bases and 5 bases, there was a span of 18 bases. This CDR3 has 14 amino acids. Germline values: CDR1 SGHVS, CDR2 FNYEAQ. CDR3 region: CASGDRSRGTEAFF. The DNA of the CDR3 is TGTGCCAGCGGAGACAGGTCGAGAGGAACTGAAGCTTTCTTT. Full variable domain (rest looked up from reference TRBV7-6 and TRBJ1-1): GAGVSQSPRYKVTKRGQDVALRCDPISGHVSLYWYRQALGQGPEFLTYFNYEAQQDKSGLPNDRFSAERPEGSISTLTIQRTEQRDSAMYRCASGDRSRGTEAFFGQGTRLTVV.

V and J are TRBV7-3 and TRBJ1-1; 7 nucleotides line up with TRBD1. This CDR3 spans 15 amino acids. The ends lost 3 bases at V and 0 bases at J; junction bases unmatched: 4. Germline lookup yields CDR1 SGHTA and CDR2 FQGTGA. CDR3 sequence: CASSLTGQLNTEAFF. The CDR3 DNA follows: TGTGCCAGCAGCTTGACGGGACAGTTGAACACTGAAGCTTTCTTT.

The chain has TRBV18 and TRBJ1-1, with a tentative D call TRBD1 (5 bases). Germline CDR1 reads KGHSH; CDR2 reads LQKENI. Trimming left V 2 bases short and J 10 bases short, with 11 bases between. The CDR3 is 12 residues long. The CDR3 DNA is TGTGCCAGCTCACCAGCGACAGACTTAGCTTTCTTT. This gives the protein CASSPATDLAFF.

The chain joins TRBV30 to TRBJ1-1; TRBD1 is a possible D gene (5 bases). The CDR3 extends over 14 amino acids. Trimming removed 2 bases from V and 4 bases from J, with 14 bases in between. Germline CDR1 is GTSNPN and CDR2 is SVGIG (reference sequence). Written as DNA, the CDR3 is TGTGCCTGGAGTCTACAGGTGGGGGGCACTGAAGCTTTCTTT. This encodes CAWSLQVGGTEAFF.

V usage is TRBV27 and J usage is TRBJ1-6, with 7 bases matching TRBD1. The V gene's germline CDR1 is MNHEY and CDR2 SMNVEV (reference sequence). This CDR3 contains 16 residues. Trimming took 5 bases from V and 6 from J; bases not matched to a gene: 10. CDR3 nucleotides: TGTGCCAGCAGTCCCCGGACAGGCCCTCCTAATTCACCCCTCCACTTT. Residues: CASSPRTGPPNSPLHF.